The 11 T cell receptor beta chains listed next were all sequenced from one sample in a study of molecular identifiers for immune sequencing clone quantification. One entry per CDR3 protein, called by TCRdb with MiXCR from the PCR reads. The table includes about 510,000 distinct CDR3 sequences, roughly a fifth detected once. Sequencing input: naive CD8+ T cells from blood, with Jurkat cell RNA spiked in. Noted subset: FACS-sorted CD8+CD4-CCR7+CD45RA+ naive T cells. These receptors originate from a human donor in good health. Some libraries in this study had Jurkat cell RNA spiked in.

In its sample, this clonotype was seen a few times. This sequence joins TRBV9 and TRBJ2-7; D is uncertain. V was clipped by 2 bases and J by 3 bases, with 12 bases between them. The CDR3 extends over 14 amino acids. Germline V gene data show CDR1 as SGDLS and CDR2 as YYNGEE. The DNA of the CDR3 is TGTGCCAGCAGCGTGGGGTTCCAGGACTACGAGCAGTACTTC. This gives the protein CASSVGFQDYEQYF.

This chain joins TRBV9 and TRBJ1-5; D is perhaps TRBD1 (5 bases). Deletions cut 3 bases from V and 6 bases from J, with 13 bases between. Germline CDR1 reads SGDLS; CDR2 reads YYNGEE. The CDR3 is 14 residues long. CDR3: CASSDRDYGQPQHF. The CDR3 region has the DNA TGTGCCAGCAGCGACCGGGACTATGGTCAGCCCCAGCATTTT.

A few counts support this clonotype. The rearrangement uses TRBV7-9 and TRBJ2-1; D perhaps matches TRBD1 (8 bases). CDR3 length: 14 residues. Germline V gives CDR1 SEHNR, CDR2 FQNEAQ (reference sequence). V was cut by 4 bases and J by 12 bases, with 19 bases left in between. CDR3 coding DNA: TGTGCCAGCAGCTCTCGGATGGACAGGGAGGGGCAGTTCTTC. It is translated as CASSSRMDREGQFF.

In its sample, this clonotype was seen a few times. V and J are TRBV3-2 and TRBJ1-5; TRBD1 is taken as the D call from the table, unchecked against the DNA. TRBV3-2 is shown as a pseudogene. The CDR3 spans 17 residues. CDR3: CASSQEDNNLRNQPQHF. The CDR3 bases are TGTGCCAGCAGCCAGGAGGACAACAACCTTCGCAATCAGCCCCAGCATTTT.

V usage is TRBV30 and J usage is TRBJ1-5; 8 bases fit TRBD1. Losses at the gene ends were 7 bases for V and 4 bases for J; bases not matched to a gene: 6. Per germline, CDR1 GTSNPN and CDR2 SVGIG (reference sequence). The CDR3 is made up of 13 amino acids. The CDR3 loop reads CASQGAVNQPQHF. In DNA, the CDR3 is TGTGCCTCCCAGGGGGCGGTAAATCAGCCCCAGCATTTT.

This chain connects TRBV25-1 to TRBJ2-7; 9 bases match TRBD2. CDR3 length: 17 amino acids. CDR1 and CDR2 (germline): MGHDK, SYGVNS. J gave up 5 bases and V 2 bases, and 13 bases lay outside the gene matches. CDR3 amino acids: CASSEVRVSGSIHEQYF. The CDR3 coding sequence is TGTGCCAGCAGTGAAGTCCGGGTTAGCGGGAGTATACACGAGCAGTACTTC.

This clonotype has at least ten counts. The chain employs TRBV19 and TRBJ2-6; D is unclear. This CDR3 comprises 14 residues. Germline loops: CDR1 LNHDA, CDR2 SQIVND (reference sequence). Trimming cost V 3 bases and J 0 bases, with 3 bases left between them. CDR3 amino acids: CASSILSGANVLTF. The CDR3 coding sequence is TGTGCCAGTAGTATCCTCTCTGGGGCCAACGTCCTGACTTTC.

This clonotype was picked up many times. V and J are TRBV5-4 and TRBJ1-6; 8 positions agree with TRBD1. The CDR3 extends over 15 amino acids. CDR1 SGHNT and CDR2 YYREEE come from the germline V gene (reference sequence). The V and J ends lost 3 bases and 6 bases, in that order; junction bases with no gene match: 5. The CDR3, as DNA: TGTGCCAGCAGCTCGAGACAGGGGCTTAATTCACCCCTCCACTTT. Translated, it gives CASSSRQGLNSPLHF.

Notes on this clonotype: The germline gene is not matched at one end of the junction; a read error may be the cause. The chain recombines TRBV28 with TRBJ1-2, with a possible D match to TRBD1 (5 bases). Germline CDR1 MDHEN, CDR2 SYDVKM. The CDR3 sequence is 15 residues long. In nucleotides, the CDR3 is TGTGCCAACAGTACGGGGCAGTCAGCTAACTATGGCTACACCTTC. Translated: CANSTGQSANYGYTF.

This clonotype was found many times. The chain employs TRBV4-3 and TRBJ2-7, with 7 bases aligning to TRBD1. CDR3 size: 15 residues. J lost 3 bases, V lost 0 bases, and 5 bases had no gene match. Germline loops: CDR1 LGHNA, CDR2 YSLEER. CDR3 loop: CASSQDPGGSYEQYF. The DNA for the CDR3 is TGCGCCAGCAGCCAAGACCCAGGGGGAAGCTACGAGCAGTACTTC.

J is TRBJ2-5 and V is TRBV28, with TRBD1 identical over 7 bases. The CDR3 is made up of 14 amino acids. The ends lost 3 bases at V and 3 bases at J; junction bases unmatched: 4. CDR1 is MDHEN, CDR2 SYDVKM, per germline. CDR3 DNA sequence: TGTGCCAGCAGTTTGGGACAGATAAAAGAGACCCAGTACTTC. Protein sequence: CASSLGQIKETQYF.